This T cell receptor beta chain was recorded in a study of Ad26.COV2.S vaccination and SARS-CoV-2 variants. Study-level results: The TCR-based breadth and depth measures might underestimate overall T cell responses.

Only a few counts were recorded for this clone. Its specificity is unknown. Data came from immunoSEQ multiplex PCR; TCRdb stores just in-frame clones and leaves some out. In the table there are fewer than 500,000 clones, 89% of which are singletons. Treatment specified: 15 to 20 received Ad26.COV2.S at low or high dose, single or two shots; several received placebo; per-sample allocation not given. Samples analyzed were those drawn on day 63 after the first vaccine or placebo injection. The receptor was isolated from a person aged 18 to 59 who received the Ad26.COV2.S COVID-19 vaccine or a placebo. Sequences were derived from peripheral blood, sampled in a trial of Ad26.COV2.S vaccine versus placebo.

The DNA of the CDR3 is TGTGCCAGCAGAGGAGGGTATGAAAAACTGTTTTTT. This gives the protein CASRGGYEKLFF. The chain recombines TRBV2 with TRBJ1-4; no definite D call. The CDR3 runs to 12 residues. V lost 6 bases, J lost 6 bases, and 8 bases lay in between. CDR1 and CDR2 (germline): SNHLY, FYNNEI.